This TCR beta chain stems from a study of OX40 agonist ivuxolimab in advanced cancers. Assay used: immunoSEQ multiplex PCR; TCRdb lists only in-frame clones, some missing. In the table there are about 35,000 clones, over 80% of which are singletons. There are 17 residues in the CDR3. Looked up from germline, CDR1 is SGHVS and CDR2 is FNYEAQ. The trim removed 0 bases at V and 2 bases at J, leaving 8 bases unmatched. The sequence was obtained from an adult with an advanced solid tumor such as melanoma, head and neck, liver or kidney cancer. The specimen was CD4+ or CD8+ T cells sorted from blood, collected in a trial of the OX40 agonist ivuxolimab. The chain employs TRBV7-6 and TRBJ1-1; TRBD1 matches 8 bases. The CDR3 sequence is CASSLAGMDRENTEAFF. CDR3 nucleotides: TGTGCCAGCAGCTTAGCCGGAATGGACAGGGAAAACACTGAAGCTTTCTTT.